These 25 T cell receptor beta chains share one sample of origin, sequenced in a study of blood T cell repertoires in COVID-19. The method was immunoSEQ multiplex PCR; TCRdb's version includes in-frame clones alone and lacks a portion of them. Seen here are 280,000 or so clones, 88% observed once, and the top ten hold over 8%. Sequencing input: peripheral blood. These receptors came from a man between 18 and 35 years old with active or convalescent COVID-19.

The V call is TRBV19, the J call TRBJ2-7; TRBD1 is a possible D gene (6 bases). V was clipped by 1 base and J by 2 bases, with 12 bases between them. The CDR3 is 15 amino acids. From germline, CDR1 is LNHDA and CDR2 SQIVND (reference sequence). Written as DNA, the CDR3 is TGTGCCAGTAGTATAGGGGGGCAGGGTCCCTACGAGCAGTACTTC. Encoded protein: CASSIGGQGPYEQYF.

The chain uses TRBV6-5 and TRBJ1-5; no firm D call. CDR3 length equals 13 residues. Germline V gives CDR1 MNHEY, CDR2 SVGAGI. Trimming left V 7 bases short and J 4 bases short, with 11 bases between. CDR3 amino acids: CASTDGANQPQHF. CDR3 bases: TGTGCCAGCACGGATGGAGCGAATCAGCCCCAGCATTTT.

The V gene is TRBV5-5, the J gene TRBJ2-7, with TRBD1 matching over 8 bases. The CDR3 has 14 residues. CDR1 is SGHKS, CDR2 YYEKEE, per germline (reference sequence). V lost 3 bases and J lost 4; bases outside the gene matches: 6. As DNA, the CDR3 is TGTGCCAGCAGCTCTGACAGGGGCCTGTACGAGCAGTACTTC. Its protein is CASSSDRGLYEQYF. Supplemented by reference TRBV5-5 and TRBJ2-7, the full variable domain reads DAGVTQSPTHLIKTRGQQVTLRCSPISGHKSVSWYQQVLGQGPQFIFQYYEKEERGRGNFPDRFSARQFPNYSSELNVNALLLGDSALYLCASSSDRGLYEQYFGPGTRLTVT.

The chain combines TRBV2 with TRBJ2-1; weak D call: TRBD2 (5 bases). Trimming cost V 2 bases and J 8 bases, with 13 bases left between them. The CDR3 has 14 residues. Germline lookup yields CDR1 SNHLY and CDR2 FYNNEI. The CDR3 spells CASSEWSSSYEQFF. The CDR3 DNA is TGTGCCAGCAGTGAATGGTCTAGCAGCTATGAGCAGTTCTTC.

This chain's CDR3 is CASSQGGTGLGYGYTF. The CDR3 DNA is TGTGCCAGCAGCCAAGGTGGGACAGGGCTGGGCTATGGCTACACCTTC. V gene TRBV3-1 (or the pseudogene TRBV3-2) combines with J gene TRBJ1-2; 9 bases are a match to TRBD1. This CDR3 has 16 residues. Per the germline V gene, CDR1 is LGHDT and CDR2 is YNNKEL (reference sequence). Germline trimming cut 1 base from V and 4 bases from J; bases unmatched to any gene: 7.

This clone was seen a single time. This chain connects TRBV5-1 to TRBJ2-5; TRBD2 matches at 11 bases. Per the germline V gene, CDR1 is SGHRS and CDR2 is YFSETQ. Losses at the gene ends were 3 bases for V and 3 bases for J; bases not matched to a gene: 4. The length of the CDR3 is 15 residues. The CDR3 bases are TGCGCCAGCAGCTACCAACTAGCGGGGGAAGAGACCCAGTACTTC. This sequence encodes CASSYQLAGEETQYF. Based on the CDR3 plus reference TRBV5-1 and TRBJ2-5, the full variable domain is KAGVTQTPRYLIKTRGQQVTLSCSPISGHRSVSWYQQTPGQGLQFLFEYFSETQRNKGNFPGRFSGRQFSNSRSEMNVSTLELGDSALYLCASSYQLAGEETQYFGPGTRLLVL.

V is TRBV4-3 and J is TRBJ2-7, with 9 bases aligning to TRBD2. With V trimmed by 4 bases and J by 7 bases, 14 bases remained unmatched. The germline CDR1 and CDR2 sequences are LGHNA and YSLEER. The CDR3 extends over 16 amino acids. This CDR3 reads CASSPTPAGGFREQYF. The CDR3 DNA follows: TGCGCCAGCAGCCCTACCCCGGCGGGGGGGTTTAGGGAGCAGTACTTC.

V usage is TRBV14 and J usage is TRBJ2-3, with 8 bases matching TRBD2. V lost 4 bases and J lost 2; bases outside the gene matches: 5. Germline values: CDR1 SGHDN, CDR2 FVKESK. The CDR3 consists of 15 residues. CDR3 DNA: TGTGCCAGCAGCCTACTAGCGGATCCCACAGATACGCAGTATTTT. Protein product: CASSLLADPTDTQYF. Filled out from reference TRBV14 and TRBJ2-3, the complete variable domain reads EAGVTQFPSHSVIEKGQTVTLRCDPISGHDNLYWYRRVMGKEIKFLLHFVKESKQDESGMPNNRFLAERTGGTYSTLKVQPAELEDSGVYFCASSLLADPTDTQYFGPGTRLTVL.

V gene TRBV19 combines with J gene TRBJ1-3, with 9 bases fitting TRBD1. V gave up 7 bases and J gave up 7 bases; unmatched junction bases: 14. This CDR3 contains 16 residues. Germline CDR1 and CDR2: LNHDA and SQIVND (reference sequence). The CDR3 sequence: CASKVLTGTGTNTIYF. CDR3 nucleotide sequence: TGTGCCAGTAAGGTTTTAACCGGGACAGGGACGAACACCATATATTTT.

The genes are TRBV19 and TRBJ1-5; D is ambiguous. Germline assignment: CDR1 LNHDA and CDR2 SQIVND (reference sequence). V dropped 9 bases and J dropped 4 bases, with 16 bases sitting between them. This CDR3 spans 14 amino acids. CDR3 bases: TGTGCCAGCGGAATAAAGGGAGCAAATCAGCCCCAGCATTTT. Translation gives CASGIKGANQPQHF.

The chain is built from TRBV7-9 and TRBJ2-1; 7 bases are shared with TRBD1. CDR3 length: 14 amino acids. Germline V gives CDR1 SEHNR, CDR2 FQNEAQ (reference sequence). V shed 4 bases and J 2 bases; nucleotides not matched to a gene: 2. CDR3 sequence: CASSSGQTYNEQFF. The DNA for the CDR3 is TGTGCCAGCAGCTCGGGACAGACCTACAATGAGCAGTTCTTC.

For the CDR3, the DNA is TGTGCCAGCTCACCAGGCCGCTCTGGAAACACCATATATTTT. This encodes CASSPGRSGNTIYF. The chain has TRBV18 and TRBJ1-3; D is undetermined. The V gene lost 2 bases and the J gene lost 0 bases, with 5 bases spanning the gap. The CDR3 loop spans 14 amino acids. Germline-derived CDR1 and CDR2 are KGHSH and LQKENI.

The CDR3 DNA sequence: TGTGCCACCCGACTGGGAGGGGGCATTCAGTACTTC. This codes for CATRLGGGIQYF. This rearrangement joins TRBV12-3 or TRBV12-4 to TRBJ2-4, with D possibly being TRBD2 (7 bases). V gave up 10 bases and J gave up 9 bases, with 16 bases separating them. The CDR3 is made up of 12 amino acids.

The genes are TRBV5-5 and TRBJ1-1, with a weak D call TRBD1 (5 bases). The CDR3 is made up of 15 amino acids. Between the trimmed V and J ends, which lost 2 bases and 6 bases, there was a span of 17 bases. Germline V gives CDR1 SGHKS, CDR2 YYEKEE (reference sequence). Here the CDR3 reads CASSFEGTFLPEAFF. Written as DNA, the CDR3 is TGTGCCAGCAGCTTCGAAGGGACTTTTCTGCCTGAAGCTTTCTTT.

In nucleotides, the CDR3 is TGTGCCAGCAGCCCGGGGGGAGCGGGAGGCACAGATACGCAGTATTTT. Translating it yields CASSPGGAGGTDTQYF. J is TRBJ2-3 and V is TRBV5-4; 8 bases align to TRBD2. The CDR3 extends over 16 amino acids. The V segment lost 4 bases and the J segment 1 base; nucleotides outside the gene matches: 8. Germline assignment: CDR1 SGHNT and CDR2 YYREEE (reference sequence).

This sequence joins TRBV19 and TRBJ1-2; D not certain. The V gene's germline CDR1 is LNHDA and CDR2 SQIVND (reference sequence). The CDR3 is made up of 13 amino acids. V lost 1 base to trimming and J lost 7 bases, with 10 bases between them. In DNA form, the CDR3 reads TGTGCCAGTAGTATAGGGAGGTCTGGTGGCTACACCTTC. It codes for CASSIGRSGGYTF.

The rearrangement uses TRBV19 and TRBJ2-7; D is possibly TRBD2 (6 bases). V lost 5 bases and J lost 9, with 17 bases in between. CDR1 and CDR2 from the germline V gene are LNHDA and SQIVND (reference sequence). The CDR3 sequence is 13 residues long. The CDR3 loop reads CASSPSEGDAQYF. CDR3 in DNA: TGTGCCAGTAGTCCTTCGGAGGGTGATGCGCAGTACTTC.

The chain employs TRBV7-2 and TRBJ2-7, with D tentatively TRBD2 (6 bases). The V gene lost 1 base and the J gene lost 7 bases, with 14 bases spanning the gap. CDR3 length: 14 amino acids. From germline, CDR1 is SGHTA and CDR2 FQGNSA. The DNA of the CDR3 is TGTGCCAGCAGCTTAGAAGCGGGTATTGGGGAGCAGTACTTC. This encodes CASSLEAGIGEQYF.

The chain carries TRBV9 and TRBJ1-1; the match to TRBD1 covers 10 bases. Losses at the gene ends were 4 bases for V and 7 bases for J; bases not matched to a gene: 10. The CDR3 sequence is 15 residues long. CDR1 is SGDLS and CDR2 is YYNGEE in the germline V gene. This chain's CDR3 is CASSQTGGADGEAFF. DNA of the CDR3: TGTGCCAGCAGCCAGACAGGGGGCGCGGACGGTGAAGCTTTCTTT.

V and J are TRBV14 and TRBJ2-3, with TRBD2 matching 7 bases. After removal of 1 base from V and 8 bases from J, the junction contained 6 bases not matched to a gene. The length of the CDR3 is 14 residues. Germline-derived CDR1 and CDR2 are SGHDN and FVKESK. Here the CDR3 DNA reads TGTGCCAGCAGCCAAGGGACTAGTATCGGTACGCAGTATTTT. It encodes CASSQGTSIGTQYF.

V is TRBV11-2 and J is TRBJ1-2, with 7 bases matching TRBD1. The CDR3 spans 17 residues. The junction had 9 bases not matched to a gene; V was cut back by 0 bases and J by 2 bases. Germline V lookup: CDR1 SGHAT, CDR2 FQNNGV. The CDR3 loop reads CASSLEPLTGNNYGYTF. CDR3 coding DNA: TGTGCCAGCAGCTTAGAGCCCCTGACAGGGAACAACTATGGCTACACCTTC.

CDR3 in DNA: TGTGCCAGTAGCCTACGGACAGGGGGAACTGAAGCTTTCTTT. Translating gives CASSLRTGGTEAFF. The chain is built from TRBV19 and TRBJ1-1, with TRBD1 matching over 10 bases. Germline-derived CDR1 and CDR2 are LNHDA and SQIVND (reference sequence). With 6 bases clipped from V and 5 bases from J, the junction kept 6 bases outside the gene matches. CDR3 length: 14 residues.

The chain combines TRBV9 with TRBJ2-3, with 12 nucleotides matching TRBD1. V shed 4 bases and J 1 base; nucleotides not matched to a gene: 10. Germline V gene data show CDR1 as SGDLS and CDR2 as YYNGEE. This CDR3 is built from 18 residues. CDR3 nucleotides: TGTGCCAGCAGCCCAAGGGACAGGGGGCTTTGGGGCACAGATACGCAGTATTTT. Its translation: CASSPRDRGLWGTDTQYF.

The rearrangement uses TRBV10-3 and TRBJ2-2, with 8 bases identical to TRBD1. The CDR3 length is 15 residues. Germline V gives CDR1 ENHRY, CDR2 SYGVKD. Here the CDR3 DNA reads TGTCCCCCCCCGGGGGACAGGACTTGCACCGGGGAGCTGTTTTTT. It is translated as CPPPGDRTCTGELFF.

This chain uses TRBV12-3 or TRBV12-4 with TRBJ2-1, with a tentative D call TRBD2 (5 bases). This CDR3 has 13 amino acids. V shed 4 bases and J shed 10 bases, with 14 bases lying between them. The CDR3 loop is CASSSADYNEQFF. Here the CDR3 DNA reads TGTGCCAGCAGTTCCGCCGACTATAACGAGCAGTTCTTC.